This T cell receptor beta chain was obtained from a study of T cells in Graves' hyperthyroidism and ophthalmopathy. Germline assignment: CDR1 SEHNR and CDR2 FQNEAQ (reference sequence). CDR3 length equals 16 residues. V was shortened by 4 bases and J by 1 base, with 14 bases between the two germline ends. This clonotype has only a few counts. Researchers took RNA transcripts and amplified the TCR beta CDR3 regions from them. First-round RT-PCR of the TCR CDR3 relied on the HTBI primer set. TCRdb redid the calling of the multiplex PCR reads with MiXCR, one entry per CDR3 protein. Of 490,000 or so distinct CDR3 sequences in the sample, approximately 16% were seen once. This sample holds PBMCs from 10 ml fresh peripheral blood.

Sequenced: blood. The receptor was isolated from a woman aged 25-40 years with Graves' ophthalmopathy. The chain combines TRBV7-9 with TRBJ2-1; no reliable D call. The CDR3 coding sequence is TGTGCCAGCAGCTGGCAACTTTTAGAGTCCTACAATGAGCAGTTCTTC. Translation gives CASSWQLLESYNEQFF.